One TCR beta chain is described in this entry. Its antigen is unidentified. CDR3 length equals 15 residues. Naive CD8+ T cells had a CD45RO-CCR7+CD27+CD95- phenotype. The sample comes from a study of CXCR3-negative and CXCR3-positive naive CD8 T cells. For the study at large: Sequencing yielded roughly 130 million TRB reads, roughly 1.5 +/- 0.3 million per library.

General study findings and limits: More hydrophobic TRB CDR3s occurred in CXCR3-positive than in CXCR3-negative naive cells. Comparably high diversity marked both naive subsets, whereas memory CD8+ cells had much lower diversity.

UMI-labeled TRB cDNA libraries were prepared by 5' RACE. TCRdb re-called the 5' RACE reads, yielding one record per CDR3 amino acid sequence without DNA. The table lists around 88,000 distinct CDR3 sequences. Sequencing input: naive CXCR3+ CD8+ T cells from blood. Subset: CD45RO-CCR7+CD27+CD95- naive CD8+ T cells expressing CXCR3 (TNR3+). The chain links TRBV12-3 or TRBV12-4 to TRBJ1-2; TCRdb's D call of TRBD1 is untestable without DNA. The receptor was isolated from a human donor in good health. Some clones in this sample may be carry-over from other donors' samples. CDR3 sequence reads: CASSAGTGGAYGYTF.